This T cell receptor beta chain was profiled in a study of blood T cell repertoires in COVID-19. V was trimmed by 0 bases and J by 1 base, leaving 7 bases between them. The CDR3 is 14 amino acids. The germline gives CDR1 LGHNA, CDR2 YSLEER. The data were produced by immunoSEQ multiplex PCR, yet TCRdb's version contains in-frame clones alone and is incomplete. The sample has under 300,000 clones; 86% are singletons. The sample comprised peripheral blood. V usage is TRBV4-3 and J usage is TRBJ2-7; D uncertain. The TCR originated in a man aged 60-69 years with acute or convalescent COVID-19. The CDR3 bases are TGCGCCAGCAGCCAAGATTTACTTTCCTACGAGCAGTACTTC. As protein: CASSQDLLSYEQYF.